This paragraph covers one T cell receptor (beta chain) sequence. What antigen it recognizes has not been identified. Per-nucleotide qualities are absent, and no much larger clonotype sits a single base away. The CDR3 measures 12 amino acids from cysteine to phenylalanine. Just CDR3 DNA is preserved here, 36 bases in frame from base 1. The CDR1 and CDR2 encoded by the germline V gene are MDHEN and SYDVKM. V trim: 9 bases; J trim: 2 bases; unmatched bases: 1. These data are taken from a study of blood T cell repertoires in COVID-19 (dated by TCRdb to 2018 to 2020). A note on the overall study: Samples from collaborators originated in the United States, Italy and Spain and spanned both the acute and convalescent phases of COVID-19. The sample metadata nearly always contained a de-identified subject ID, COVID-19 status, age in years and sex. The repertoires were released in a freely available public database intended as a resource for research on the immune response to SARS-CoV-2. The material from the prospective study consisted of cDNA or gDNA derived from T cells, B-cell-depleted T cells, or PBMCs. Where available, HLA class I and class II types were taken from metadata supplied by the sample provider and were not determined by assay-based typing. The samples were drawn from the first 160 participants of the ongoing ImmuneRACE study and from under 1,500 subjects provided by 6 global collaborators. Subjects who had been exposed to COVID-19, were actively infected with it, or had recovered from it provided the deeply sampled blood TCRbeta repertoires that made up the dataset.

Participants in the prospective study were enrolled through a virtual design, were aged about 18 to 100 years, and lived in 24 United States geographic areas. In the prospective study, participants were assigned to cohorts based on the clinical history participants reported in a screening survey and a study questionnaire. Recovered participants in ImmuneRACE Cohort 3 were defined by two consecutive negative NP/OP PCR tests, clearance by a healthcare professional, or resolution of symptoms. In the prospective study, whole blood, serum and a nasopharyngeal or oropharyngeal swab were collected from each participant by mobile phlebotomists. Prospective study participants could optionally give additional blood draws and questionnaires over an approximately two-month period. Blood samples from the prospective study were shipped frozen or at room temperature prior to DNA extraction. The investigation overall reported the following: The quantity of clinical and demographic metadata differed by source and by participant and was supplied without curation.

The immunoSEQ Assay, a bias-controlled multiplex PCR, was used to amplify TCRbeta CDR3 regions from genomic DNA. Under the source paper's analysis protocol: The number of nucleated cells in each sample was estimated from the amplification of reference gene primers within the assay. To quantify the absolute abundance of each unique TCRbeta CDR3 rearrangement, sequence reads were collapsed and filtered. For each sample, productive Simpson clonality was calculated as the square root of Simpson's diversity index across productive rearrangements. This is the immuneACCESS table as TCRdb keeps it, with only in-frame sequences that have V and J called. A part of the clones is gone; compared with another copy, unresolved V genes explain less than half, and the rest is unexplained. V, J and clone size reflect that table, while D and trimming were determined from the DNA. This sample is represented by approximately 270,000 clones; approximately 83% of them were singletons. The ten biggest clones cover approximately 4% of the sample.

The clonotype comes from a woman aged 25 to 39 who had recovered from COVID-19. The rearrangement joined TRBV28 to TRBJ1-2, and 9 junctional nucleotides match TRBD1. Sequenced material: PBMCs or T cells enriched from blood (not recorded which). The DNA reads as follows: TGTGCCAGTGGGACAGGGAACTATGGCTACACCTTC. Translation gives CASGTGNYGYTF.